This T cell receptor beta chain was sequenced during a study of cytomegalovirus exposure and HLA in healthy donors. Study findings and constraints: It was confirmed in vitro that three of the CMV-associated chains were specific for CMV antigens.

PCR involved 60 Vbeta and 13 Jbeta primers. The data were produced by immunoSEQ multiplex PCR, yet TCRdb's version contains in-frame clones alone and is incomplete. The repertoire consists of about 130,000 clones, with more than 60% occurring once and the leading ten covering less than 2.5%. On this clone: The antigen remains unidentified.

V was pared by 8 bases and J by 3 bases, with 16 bases between. Germline loops: CDR1 SGHVS, CDR2 FNYEAQ. This CDR3 has 15 residues. This TCR derives from a woman in her thirties or forties in good health and CMV-seropositive. The sequencing input was PBMCs. The chain couples TRBV7-6 to TRBJ1-4; tentatively, D is TRBD1 (6 bases). CDR3 sequence: CASRSGVLSNEKLFF. The CDR3 DNA is TGTGCCAGCCGGTCAGGGGTCTTATCTAATGAAAAACTGTTTTTT.